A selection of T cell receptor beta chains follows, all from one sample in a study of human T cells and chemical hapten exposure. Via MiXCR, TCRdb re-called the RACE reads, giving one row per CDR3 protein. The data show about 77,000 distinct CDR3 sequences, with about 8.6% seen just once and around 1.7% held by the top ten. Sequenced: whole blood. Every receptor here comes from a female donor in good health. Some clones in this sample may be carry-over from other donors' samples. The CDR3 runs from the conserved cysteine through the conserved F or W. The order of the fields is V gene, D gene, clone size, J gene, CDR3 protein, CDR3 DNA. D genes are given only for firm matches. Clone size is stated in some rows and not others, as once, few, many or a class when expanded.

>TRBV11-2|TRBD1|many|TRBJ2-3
CASSSLQGSDTQYF
TGTGCCAGCAGCTCACTACAGGGGTCAGATACGCAGTATTTT
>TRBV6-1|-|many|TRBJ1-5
CASKMYGGDGNQPQHF
TGTGCCAGCAAAATGTATGGAGGGGATGGCAATCAGCCCCAGCATTTT
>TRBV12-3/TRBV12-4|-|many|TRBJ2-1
CASSFPGPFSYNEQFF
TGTGCCAGCAGTTTCCCGGGACCCTTCTCCTACAATGAGCAGTTCTTC
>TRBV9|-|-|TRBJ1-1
CASSVHNTNTEAFF
TGTGCCAGCAGCGTTCATAATACGAACACTGAAGCTTTCTTT
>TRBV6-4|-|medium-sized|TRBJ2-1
CASSDRDSNEQFF
TGTGCCAGCAGTGACAGGGATTCCAATGAGCAGTTCTTC
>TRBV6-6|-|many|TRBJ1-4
CASSLNPGQLEATNEKLFF
TGTGCCAGCAGTTTAAACCCCGGACAGCTAGAAGCAACTAATGAAAAACTGTTTTTT
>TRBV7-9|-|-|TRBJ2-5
CASSSGGRLGETQYF
TGTGCCAGCAGCTCTGGAGGACGGCTCGGGGAGACCCAGTACTTC
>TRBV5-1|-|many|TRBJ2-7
CASSLESAGLLEQYF
TGCGCCAGCAGCTTGGAATCCGCAGGACTTCTCGAGCAGTACTTC
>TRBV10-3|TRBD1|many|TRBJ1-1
CAIREGTGGDEAFF
TGTGCCATCAGGGAAGGGACAGGGGGCGATGAAGCTTTCTTT
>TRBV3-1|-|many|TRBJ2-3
CASSQDPSTAGADTQYF
TGTGCCAGCAGCCAAGATCCGAGTACAGCCGGCGCAGATACGCAGTATTTT
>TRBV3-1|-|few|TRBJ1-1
CASSQDPTEAFF
TGTGCCAGCAGCCAAGACCCTACTGAAGCTTTCTTT
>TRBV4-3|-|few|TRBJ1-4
CASSQEAVGATNEKLFF
TGCGCCAGCAGCCAAGAAGCTGTGGGAGCAACTAATGAAAAACTGTTTTTT
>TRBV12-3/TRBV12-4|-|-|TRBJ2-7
CASSRRAGGGLPYEQYF
TGTGCCAGCAGTCGTAGGGCTGGGGGGGGGCTACCCTACGAGCAGTACTTC
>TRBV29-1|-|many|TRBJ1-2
CSVESVDYGYTF
TGCAGCGTTGAGTCGGTCGACTATGGCTACACCTTC
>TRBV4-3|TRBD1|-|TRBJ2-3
CASSQDWQGADDQYF
TGCGCCAGCAGCCAAGATTGGCAGGGGGCCGATGATCAGTATTTT
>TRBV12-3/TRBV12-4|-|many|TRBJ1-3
CASSLLGQDTIYF
TGTGCCAGCAGTTTATTGGGTCAGGACACCATATATTTT
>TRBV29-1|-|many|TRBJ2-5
CSVDLPGQPETQYF
TGCAGCGTTGACCTCCCCGGACAGCCGGAGACCCAGTACTTC
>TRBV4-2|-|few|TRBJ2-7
CASSQGASEQYF
TGTGCCAGCAGCCAAGGCGCGTCAGAGCAGTACTTC
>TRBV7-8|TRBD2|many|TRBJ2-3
CASSSRTSGTDTQYF
TGTGCCAGCAGCTCCCGGACTAGCGGAACAGATACGCAGTATTTT
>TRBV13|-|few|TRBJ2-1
CASSLRSYNEQFF
TGTGCCAGCAGCCTAAGGAGTTACAATGAGCAGTTCTTC
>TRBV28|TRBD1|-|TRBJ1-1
CATAGGVVTEAFF
TGTGCGACGGCAGGGGGCGTCGTCACTGAAGCTTTCTTT
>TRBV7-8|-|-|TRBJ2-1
CASSLRVVNEQFF
TGTGCCAGCAGCTTAAGGGTTGTCAATGAGCAGTTCTTC
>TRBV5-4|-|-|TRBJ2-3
CASTLKQSTDTQYF
TGTGCCAGCACCTTGAAGCAGAGCACAGATACGCAGTATTTT
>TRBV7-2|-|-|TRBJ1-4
CASSLSRNEKLFF
TGTGCCAGCAGCTTATCCAGAAATGAAAAACTGTTTTTT
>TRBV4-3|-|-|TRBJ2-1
CASSQDLGGTNENEQFF
TGCGCCAGCAGCCAAGATCTTGGGGGGACGAACGAAAATGAGCAGTTCTTC
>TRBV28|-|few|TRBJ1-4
CASSFGTLKLFF
TGTGCCAGCAGTTTCGGCACGTTGAAACTGTTTTTT
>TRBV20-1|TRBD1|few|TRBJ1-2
CSGMGQDPFYTF
TGCAGTGGCATGGGACAGGACCCTTTTTACACCTTC
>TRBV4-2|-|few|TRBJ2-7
CASSQDYRASYEQYF
TGTGCCAGCAGCCAGGACTACAGGGCCTCCTACGAGCAGTACTTC
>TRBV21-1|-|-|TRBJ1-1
CASSKRQDGPLGTEAFF
TGTGCCAGCAGCAAGCGTCAGGACGGGCCCTTAGGCACTGAAGCTTTCTTT
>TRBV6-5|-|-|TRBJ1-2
CASTRGADYGYTF
TGTGCCAGCACTAGGGGCGCTGACTATGGCTACACCTTC
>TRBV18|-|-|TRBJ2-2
CASLRPSYTGELFF
TGTGCCAGCTTGAGACCTTCGTACACCGGGGAGCTGTTTTTT